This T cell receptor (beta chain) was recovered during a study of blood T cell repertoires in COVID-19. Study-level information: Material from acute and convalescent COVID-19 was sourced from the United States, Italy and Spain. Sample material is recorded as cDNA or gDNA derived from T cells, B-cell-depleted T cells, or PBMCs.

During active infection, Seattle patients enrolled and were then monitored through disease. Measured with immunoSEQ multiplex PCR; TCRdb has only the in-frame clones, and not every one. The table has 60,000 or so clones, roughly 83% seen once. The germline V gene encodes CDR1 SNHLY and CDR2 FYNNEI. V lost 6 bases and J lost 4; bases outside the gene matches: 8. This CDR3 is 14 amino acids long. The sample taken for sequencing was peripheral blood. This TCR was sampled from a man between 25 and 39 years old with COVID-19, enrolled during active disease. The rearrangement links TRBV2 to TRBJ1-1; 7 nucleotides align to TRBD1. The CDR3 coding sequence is TGTGCCAGCAGAGGAGGGGGCCACACCACTGAAGCTTTCTTT. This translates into CASRGGGHTTEAFF.